This TCR beta chain was profiled in a study of blood T cell repertoires in COVID-19 (dated by TCRdb to the early 2020s). About the full investigation: The collaborator samples originated in the United States, Italy and Spain and spanned the acute and convalescent phases of COVID-19. Where available, HLA class I and class II types were taken from metadata supplied by the sample provider and were not determined by assay-based typing. The dataset comprised deeply sampled blood TCRbeta repertoires from subjects exposed to, actively infected with, or recovered from COVID-19. The prospective study material was composed of cDNA or gDNA derived from T cells, B-cell-depleted T cells, or PBMCs. Sample metadata almost always included a de-identified subject ID, COVID-19 status, age in years and sex. Samples were obtained from the ongoing ImmuneRACE study (first 160 participants) and from roughly 1,300 subjects provided by 6 global collaborators. The repertoires were released in a freely available public database meant as a resource for research on the immune response to SARS-CoV-2.

As to this clone: Its antigen is currently not known. The record has no base qualities; no much larger clone is one base away.

On the study overall, not on this receptor specifically: How much clinical and demographic metadata was included differed by source and by participant, and the metadata was provided uncurated.

The junction shows trimming of 2 bases on V and 6 bases on J, and the gene matches do not reach 5 bases of it. Based on the germline V gene, the CDR1 and CDR2 sequences are SGHRS and YFSETQ. The CDR3 holds 14 amino acids from the cysteine to the phenylalanine. The DNA shown is the 42-base CDR3, in frame from base 1. One collaborating source in Seattle enrolled patients while the patients were actively infected and followed the patients over time throughout the course of disease. Whole blood was collected in K2EDTA tubes by collaborating institutions according to the institutions' own protocols. For TCRbeta analysis, collaborators shipped samples as frozen whole blood, isolated PBMCs, or DNA extracted from either of those sample types. TCRbeta CDR3 regions were amplified from genomic DNA using the immunoSEQ Assay, a bias-controlled multiplex PCR. The paper's processing steps were these. Within the assay, amplification of reference gene primers was used to estimate how many nucleated cells each sample contained. Sequence reads were collapsed and filtered to measure the absolute abundance of every unique TCRbeta CDR3 rearrangement. For each sample, productive Simpson clonality was calculated by taking the square root of Simpson's diversity index across productive rearrangements. This is the immuneACCESS table as TCRdb keeps it, with only in-frame sequences that have V and J called. A part of the clones is gone; compared with another copy, unresolved V genes explain less than half, and the rest is unexplained. V, J and clone size were drawn from that table, and D and trimming were deduced from the DNA. Present in this sample are roughly 300,000 clones, roughly 92% of which were seen just once. 2% to 2.5% of the sample rests with the top ten.

This sequence uses TRBV5-1 and TRBJ2-4, and TRBD1 matches 7 of the central bases. The sample taken for sequencing was peripheral blood. The receptor's source is a woman aged 30 to 39 with COVID-19, enrolled during active disease. The DNA reads TGCGCCAGCAGCTTTGGACAGGAAGCAAACATTCAGTACTTC. Translated, this is CASSFGQEANIQYF.